A single TCR beta chain is shown here with its context. The V and J ends lost 6 bases and 3 bases respectively, with 9 bases between them. CDR3 size: 13 residues. CDR1 MNHEY and CDR2 SVGAGI come from the germline V gene. Data came from immunoSEQ multiplex PCR; TCRdb stores just in-frame clones and leaves some out. The sample has 85,000 to 90,000 clones; approximately 89% are singletons. Second-dose intervals near 4 or 12 weeks were combined. The sample originates from a study of T cell responses to AZD1222 COVID-19 vaccine. The sequencing here drew on peripheral blood, taken 28 days after the second AZD1222 dose. This receptor was identified in an adult who received the AZD1222 COVID-19 vaccine. The chain is built from TRBV6-5 and TRBJ1-5, with D tentatively TRBD1 (5 bases). In DNA form, the CDR3 reads TGTGCCAGCAGAAGACAGACCAATCAGCCCCAGCATTTT. It encodes CASRRQTNQPQHF.